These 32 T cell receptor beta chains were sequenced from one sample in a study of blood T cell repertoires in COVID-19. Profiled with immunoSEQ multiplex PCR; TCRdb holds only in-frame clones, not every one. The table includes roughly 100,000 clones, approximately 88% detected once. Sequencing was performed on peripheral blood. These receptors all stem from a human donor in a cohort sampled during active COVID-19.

The CDR3 bases are TGTGCCAGCAGCTTAGATGGCAGGTGGGCGGAAAAACTGTTTTTT. This codes for CASSLDGRWAEKLFF. The V and J genes are TRBV7-2 and TRBJ1-4; D not certain. From germline, CDR1 is SGHTA and CDR2 FQGNSA. The CDR3 covers 15 residues. Trimming stripped 1 base from V and 8 bases from J, with 14 bases between.

CDR3 DNA: TGTGCCAGCAGCCCCGGACAGGGGAGATTCGCAGATACGCAGTATTTT. It encodes CASSPGQGRFADTQYF. The J gene is TRBJ2-3, the V gene TRBV7-9; 9 positions agree with TRBD1. Germline V gives CDR1 SEHNR, CDR2 FQNEAQ (reference sequence). This CDR3 has 16 amino acids. V lost 5 bases and J lost 4; bases outside the gene matches: 10.

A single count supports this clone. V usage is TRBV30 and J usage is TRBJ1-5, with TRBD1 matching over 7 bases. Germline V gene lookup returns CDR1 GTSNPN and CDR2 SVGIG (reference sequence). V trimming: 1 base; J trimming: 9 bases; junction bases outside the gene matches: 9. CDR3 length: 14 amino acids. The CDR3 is CAWSATQGNSPQHF. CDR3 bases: TGTGCCTGGAGTGCGACACAGGGGAATTCGCCCCAGCATTTT. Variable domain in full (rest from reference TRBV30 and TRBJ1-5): SQTIHQWPATLVQPVGSPLSLECTVEGTSNPNLYWYRQAAGRGLQLLFYSVGIGQISSEVPQNLSASRPQDRQFILSSKKLLLSDSGFYLCAWSATQGNSPQHFGDGTRLSIL.

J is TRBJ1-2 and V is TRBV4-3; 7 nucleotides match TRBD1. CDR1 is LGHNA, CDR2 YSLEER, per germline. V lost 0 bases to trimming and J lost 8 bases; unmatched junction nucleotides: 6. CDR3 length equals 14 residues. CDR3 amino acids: CASSQEMGQQGYTF. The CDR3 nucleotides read TGCGCCAGCAGCCAAGAGATGGGACAGCAGGGCTACACCTTC.

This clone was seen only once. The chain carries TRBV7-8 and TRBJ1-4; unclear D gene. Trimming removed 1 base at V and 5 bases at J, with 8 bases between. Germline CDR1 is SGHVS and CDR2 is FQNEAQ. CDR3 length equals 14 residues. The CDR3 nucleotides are TGTGCCAGCAGCTTAGGGGCTTTGAATGAAAAACTGTTTTTT. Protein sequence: CASSLGALNEKLFF. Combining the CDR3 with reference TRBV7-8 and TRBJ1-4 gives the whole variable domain GAGVSQSPRYKVAKRGQDVALRCDPISGHVSLFWYQQALGQGPEFLTYFQNEAQLDKSGLPSDRFFAERPEGSVSTLKIQRTQQEDSAVYLCASSLGALNEKLFFGSGTQLSVL.

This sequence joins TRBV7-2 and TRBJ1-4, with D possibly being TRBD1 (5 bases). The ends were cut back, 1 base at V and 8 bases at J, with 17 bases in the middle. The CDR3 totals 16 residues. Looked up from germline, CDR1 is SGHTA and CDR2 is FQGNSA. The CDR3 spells CASSLDLWGDREKLFF. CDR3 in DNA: TGTGCCAGCAGCTTAGATTTATGGGGGGATCGAGAAAAACTGTTTTTT.

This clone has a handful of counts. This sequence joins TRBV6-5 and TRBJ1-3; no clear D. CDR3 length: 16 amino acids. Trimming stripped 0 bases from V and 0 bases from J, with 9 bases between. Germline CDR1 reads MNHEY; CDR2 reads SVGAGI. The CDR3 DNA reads TGTGCCAGCAGTTACTCGATTGGAGACTCTGGAAACACCATATATTTT. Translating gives CASSYSIGDSGNTIYF.

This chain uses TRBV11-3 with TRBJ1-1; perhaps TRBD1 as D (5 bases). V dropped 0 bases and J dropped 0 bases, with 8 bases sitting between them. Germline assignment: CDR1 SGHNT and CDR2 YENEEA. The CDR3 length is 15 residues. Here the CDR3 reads CASSLEEGLNTEAFF. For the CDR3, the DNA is TGTGCCAGCAGCTTAGAGGAGGGGCTGAACACTGAAGCTTTCTTT.

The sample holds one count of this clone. The CDR3 is CASSLYRGEQYF. DNA of the CDR3: TGTGCCAGCAGCTTATACCGGGGAGAGCAGTACTTC. V usage is TRBV7-9 and J usage is TRBJ2-7, with D tentatively TRBD2 (5 bases). This CDR3 is 12 amino acids long. V lost 2 bases, J lost 7 bases, and 9 bases lay in between. Germline V gene lookup returns CDR1 SEHNR and CDR2 FQNEAQ (reference sequence). The variable domain in full, with the rest retrieved from reference TRBV7-9 and TRBJ2-7, is DTGVSQNPRHKITKRGQNVTFRCDPISEHNRLYWYRQTLGQGPEFLTYFQNEAQLEKSRLLSDRFSAERPKGSFSTLEIQRTEQGDSAMYLCASSLYRGEQYFGPGTRLTVT.

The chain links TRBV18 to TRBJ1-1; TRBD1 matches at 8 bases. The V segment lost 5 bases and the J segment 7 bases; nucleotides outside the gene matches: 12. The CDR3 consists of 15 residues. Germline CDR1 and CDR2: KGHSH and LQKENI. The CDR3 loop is CASSGGQGRIIEAFF. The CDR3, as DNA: TGTGCCAGCTCAGGAGGACAGGGAAGGATTATTGAAGCTTTCTTT. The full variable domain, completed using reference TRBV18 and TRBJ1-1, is NAGVMQNPRHLVRRRGQEARLRCSPMKGHSHVYWYRQLPEEGLKFMVYLQKENIIDESGMPKERFSAEFPKEGPSILRIQQVVRGDSAAYFCASSGGQGRIIEAFFGQGTRLTVV.

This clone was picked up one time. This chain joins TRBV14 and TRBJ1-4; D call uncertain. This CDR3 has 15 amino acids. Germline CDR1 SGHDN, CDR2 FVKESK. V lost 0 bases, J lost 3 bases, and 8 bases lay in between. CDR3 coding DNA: TGTGCCAGCAGCCAAGATCTAGGTTCTAATGAAAAACTGTTTTTT. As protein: CASSQDLGSNEKLFF.

CDR3 region: CASSPGTSLNSPLHF. CDR3 DNA: TGTGCCAGCAGCCCAGGGACATCCCTTAATTCACCCCTCCACTTT. The rearrangement joins TRBV5-4 to TRBJ1-6; weak D call: TRBD1 (6 bases). V shed 4 bases and J shed 6 bases, with 14 bases lying between them. Germline CDR1 is SGHNT and CDR2 is YYREEE (reference sequence). CDR3 length: 15 amino acids.

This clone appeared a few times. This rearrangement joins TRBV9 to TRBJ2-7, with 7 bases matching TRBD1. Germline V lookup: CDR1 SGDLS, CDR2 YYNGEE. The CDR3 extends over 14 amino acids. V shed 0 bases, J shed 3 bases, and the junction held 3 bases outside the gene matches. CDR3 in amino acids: CASSVATGDYEQYF. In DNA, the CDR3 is TGTGCCAGCAGCGTAGCCACAGGGGACTACGAGCAGTACTTC.

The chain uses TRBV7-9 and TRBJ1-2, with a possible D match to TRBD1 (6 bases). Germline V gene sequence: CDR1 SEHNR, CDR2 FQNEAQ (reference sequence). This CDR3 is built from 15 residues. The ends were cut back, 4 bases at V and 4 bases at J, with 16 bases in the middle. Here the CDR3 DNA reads TGTGCCAGCAGCTCATCGGGAGGGGGACTCTATGGCTACACCTTC. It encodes CASSSSGGGLYGYTF.

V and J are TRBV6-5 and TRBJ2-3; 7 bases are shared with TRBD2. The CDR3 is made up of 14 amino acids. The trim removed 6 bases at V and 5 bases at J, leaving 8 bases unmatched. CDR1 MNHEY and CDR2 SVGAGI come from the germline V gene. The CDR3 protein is CASRGAGLGDTQYF. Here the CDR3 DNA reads TGTGCCAGCAGGGGAGCGGGACTGGGAGATACGCAGTATTTT.

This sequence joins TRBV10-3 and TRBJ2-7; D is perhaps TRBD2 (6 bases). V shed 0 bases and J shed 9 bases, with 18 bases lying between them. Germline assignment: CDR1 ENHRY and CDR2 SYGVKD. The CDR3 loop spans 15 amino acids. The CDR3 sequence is CAISESGERVGGQYF. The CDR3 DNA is TGTGCCATCAGTGAGTCCGGGGAGCGGGTCGGGGGGCAGTACTTC.

The CDR3: CASTRGTLTNTGELFF. CDR3 sequence (DNA): TGTGCCAGCACTAGGGGGACACTCACGAACACCGGGGAGCTGTTTTTT. The chain recombines TRBV27 with TRBJ2-2, with D possibly matching TRBD1 (6 bases). CDR3 size: 16 residues. V was trimmed by 7 bases and J by 0 bases, leaving 15 bases between them. Germline V gives CDR1 MNHEY, CDR2 SMNVEV (reference sequence).

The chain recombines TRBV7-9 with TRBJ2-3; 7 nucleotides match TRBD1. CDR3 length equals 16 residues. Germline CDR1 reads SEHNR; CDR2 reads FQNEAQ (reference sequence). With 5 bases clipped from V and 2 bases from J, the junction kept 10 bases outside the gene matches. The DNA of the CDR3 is TGTGCCAGCAGCCCCCCGGGCCAGGGGGTCACAGATACGCAGTATTTT. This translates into CASSPPGQGVTDTQYF.

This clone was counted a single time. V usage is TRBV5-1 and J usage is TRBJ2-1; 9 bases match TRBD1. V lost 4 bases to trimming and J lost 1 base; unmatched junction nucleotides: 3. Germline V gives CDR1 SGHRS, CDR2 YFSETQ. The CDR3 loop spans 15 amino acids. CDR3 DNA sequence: TGCGCCAGCAGCCAGGGACAGGGATCCTACAATGAGCAGTTCTTC. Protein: CASSQGQGSYNEQFF.

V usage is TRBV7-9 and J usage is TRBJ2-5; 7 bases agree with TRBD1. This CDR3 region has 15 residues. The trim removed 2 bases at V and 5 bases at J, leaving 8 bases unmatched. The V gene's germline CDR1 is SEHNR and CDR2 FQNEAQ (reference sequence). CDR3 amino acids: CASSLTGDGRETQYF. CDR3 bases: TGTGCCAGCAGCTTAACAGGGGATGGAAGGGAGACCCAGTACTTC.

The CDR3 bases are TGTGCCAGCTCACCCGGGGATGGCTACACCTTC. Its translation is CASSPGDGYTF. This chain connects TRBV18 to TRBJ1-2; no clear D gene. CDR1 and CDR2 from the germline V gene are KGHSH and LQKENI. CDR3 size: 11 residues. V lost 3 bases and J 6 bases, leaving 5 bases between the germline ends.

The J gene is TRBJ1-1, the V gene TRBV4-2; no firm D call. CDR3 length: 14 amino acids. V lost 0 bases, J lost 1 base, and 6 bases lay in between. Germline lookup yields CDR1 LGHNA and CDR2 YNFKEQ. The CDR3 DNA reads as TGTGCCAGCAGCCAAGATGCGCAGAACACTGAAGCTTTCTTT. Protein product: CASSQDAQNTEAFF.

The CDR3 is CASSGRLRLHEQFF. In DNA form, the CDR3 reads TGTGCCAGCAGCGGCCGTCTCCGTTTACATGAGCAGTTCTTC. The V call is TRBV5-4, the J call TRBJ2-1; D not resolved. The CDR3 sequence is 14 residues long. V was trimmed by 4 bases and J by 8 bases, leaving 16 bases between them. Looked up from germline, CDR1 is SGHNT and CDR2 is YYREEE (reference sequence).

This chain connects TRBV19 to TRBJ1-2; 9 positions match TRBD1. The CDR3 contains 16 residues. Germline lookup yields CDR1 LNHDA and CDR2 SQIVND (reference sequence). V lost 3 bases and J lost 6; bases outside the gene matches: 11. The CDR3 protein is CASSMLGDRGENGYTF. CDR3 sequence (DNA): TGTGCCAGTAGTATGCTAGGAGACAGGGGGGAAAATGGCTACACCTTC.

Here the CDR3 reads CASSLRGRLIGTEAFF. As DNA, the CDR3 is TGTGCCAGTAGTCTCAGGGGGCGGTTGATTGGCACTGAAGCTTTCTTT. This chain connects TRBV19 to TRBJ1-1; 8 bases align to TRBD1. Trimming cost V 5 bases and J 4 bases; bases outside gene matches: 12. Germline V gives CDR1 LNHDA, CDR2 SQIVND (reference sequence). CDR3 length: 16 residues.

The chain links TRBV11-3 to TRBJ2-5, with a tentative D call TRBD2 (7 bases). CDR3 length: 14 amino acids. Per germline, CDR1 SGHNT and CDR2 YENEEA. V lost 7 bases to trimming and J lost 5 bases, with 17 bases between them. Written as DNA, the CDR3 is TGTGCCAGCACCCAAGGGGGGGCGCAGGAGACCCAGTACTTC. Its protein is CASTQGGAQETQYF. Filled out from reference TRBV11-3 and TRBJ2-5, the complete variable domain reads EAGVVQSPRYKIIEKKQPVAFWCNPISGHNTLYWYLQNLGQGPELLIRYENEEAVDDSQLPKDRFSAERLKGVDSTLKIQPAELGDSAVYLCASTQGGAQETQYFGPGTRLLVL.

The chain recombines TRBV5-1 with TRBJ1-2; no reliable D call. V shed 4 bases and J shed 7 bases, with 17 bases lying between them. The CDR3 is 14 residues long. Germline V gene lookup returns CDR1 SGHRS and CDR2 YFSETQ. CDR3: CASSIQDLEGGYTF. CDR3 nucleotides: TGCGCCAGCAGCATCCAGGATTTGGAAGGTGGCTACACCTTC.

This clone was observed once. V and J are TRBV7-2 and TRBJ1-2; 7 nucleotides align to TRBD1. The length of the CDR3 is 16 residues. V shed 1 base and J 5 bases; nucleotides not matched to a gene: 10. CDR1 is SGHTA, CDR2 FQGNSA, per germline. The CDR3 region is CASSLEGAGGRYGYTF. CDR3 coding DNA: TGTGCCAGCAGCTTAGAGGGGGCAGGGGGTAGATATGGCTACACCTTC.

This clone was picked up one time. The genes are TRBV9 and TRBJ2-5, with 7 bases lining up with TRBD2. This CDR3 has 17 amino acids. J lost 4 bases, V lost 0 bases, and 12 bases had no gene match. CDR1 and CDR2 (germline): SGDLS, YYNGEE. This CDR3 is CASSVGGGFPLPETQYF. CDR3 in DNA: TGTGCCAGCAGCGTAGGGGGGGGATTTCCCCTGCCAGAGACCCAGTACTTC.

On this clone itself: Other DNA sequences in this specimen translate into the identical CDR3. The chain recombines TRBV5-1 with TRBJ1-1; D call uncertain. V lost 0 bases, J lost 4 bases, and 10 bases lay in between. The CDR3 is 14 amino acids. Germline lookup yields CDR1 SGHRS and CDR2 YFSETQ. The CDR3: CASSLDREGTEAFF. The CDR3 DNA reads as TGCGCCAGCAGCTTGGACCGGGAGGGCACTGAAGCTTTCTTT. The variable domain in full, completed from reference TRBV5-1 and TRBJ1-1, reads KAGVTQTPRYLIKTRGQQVTLSCSPISGHRSVSWYQQTPGQGLQFLFEYFSETQRNKGNFPGRFSGRQFSNSRSEMNVSTLELGDSALYLCASSLDREGTEAFFGQGTRLTVV.

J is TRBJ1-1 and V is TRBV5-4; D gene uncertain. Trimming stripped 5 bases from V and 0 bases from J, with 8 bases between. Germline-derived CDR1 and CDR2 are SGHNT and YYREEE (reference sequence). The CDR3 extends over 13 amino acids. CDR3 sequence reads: CASSYTMNTEAFF. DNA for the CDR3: TGTGCCAGCAGTTACACCATGAACACTGAAGCTTTCTTT.

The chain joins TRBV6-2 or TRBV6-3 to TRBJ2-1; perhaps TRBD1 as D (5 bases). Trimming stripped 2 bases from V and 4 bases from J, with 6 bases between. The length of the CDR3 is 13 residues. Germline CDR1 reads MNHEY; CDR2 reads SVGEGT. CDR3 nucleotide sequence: TGTGCCAGCAGTTACAGGGGATACAATGAGCAGTTCTTC. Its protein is CASSYRGYNEQFF.